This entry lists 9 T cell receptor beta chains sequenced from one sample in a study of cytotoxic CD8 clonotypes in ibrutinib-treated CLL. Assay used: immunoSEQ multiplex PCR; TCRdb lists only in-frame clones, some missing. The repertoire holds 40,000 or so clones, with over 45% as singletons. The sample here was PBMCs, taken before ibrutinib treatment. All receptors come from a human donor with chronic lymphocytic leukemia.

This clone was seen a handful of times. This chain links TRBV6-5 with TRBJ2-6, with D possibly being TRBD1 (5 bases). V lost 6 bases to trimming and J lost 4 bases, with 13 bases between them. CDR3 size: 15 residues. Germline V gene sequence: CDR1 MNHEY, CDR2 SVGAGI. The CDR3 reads CASRPKGSGANVLTF. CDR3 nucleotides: TGTGCCAGCAGGCCAAAGGGGTCCGGGGCCAACGTCCTGACTTTC.

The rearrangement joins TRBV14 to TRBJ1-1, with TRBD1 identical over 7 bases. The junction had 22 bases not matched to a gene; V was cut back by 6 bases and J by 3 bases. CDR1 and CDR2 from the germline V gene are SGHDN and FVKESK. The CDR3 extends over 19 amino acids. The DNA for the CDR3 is TGTGCCAGCAGACCTAATCCGGGACAGAAAACACGGTTGGACACTGAAGCTTTCTTT. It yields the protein CASRPNPGQKTRLDTEAFF.

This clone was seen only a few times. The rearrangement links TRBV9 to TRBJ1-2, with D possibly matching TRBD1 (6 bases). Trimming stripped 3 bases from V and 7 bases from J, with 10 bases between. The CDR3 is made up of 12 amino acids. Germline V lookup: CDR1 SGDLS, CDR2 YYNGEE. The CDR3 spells CASSALGAGYTF. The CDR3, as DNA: TGTGCCAGCAGCGCCCTGGGGGCTGGCTACACCTTC.

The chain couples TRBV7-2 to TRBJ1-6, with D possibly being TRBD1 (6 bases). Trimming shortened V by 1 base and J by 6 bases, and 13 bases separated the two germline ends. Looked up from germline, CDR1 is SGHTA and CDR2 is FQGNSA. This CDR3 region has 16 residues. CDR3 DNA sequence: TGTGCCAGCAGCTTAGTTGGGGGCGCGGGTAATTCACCCCTCCACTTT. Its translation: CASSLVGGAGNSPLHF. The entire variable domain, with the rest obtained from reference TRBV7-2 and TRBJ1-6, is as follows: GAGVSQSPSNKVTEKGKDVELRCDPISGHTALYWYRQSLGQGLEFLIYFQGNSAPDKSGLPSDRFSAERTGGSVSTLTIQRTQQEDSAVYLCASSLVGGAGNSPLHFGNGTRLTVT.

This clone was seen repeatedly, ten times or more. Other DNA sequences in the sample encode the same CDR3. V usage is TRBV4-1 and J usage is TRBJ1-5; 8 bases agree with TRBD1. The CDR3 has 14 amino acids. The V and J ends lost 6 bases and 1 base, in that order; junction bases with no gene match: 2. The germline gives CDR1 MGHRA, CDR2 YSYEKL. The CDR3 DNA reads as TGCGCCAGCAGTAGACAGGGGAGCAATCAGCCCCAGCATTTT. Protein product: CASSRQGSNQPQHF.

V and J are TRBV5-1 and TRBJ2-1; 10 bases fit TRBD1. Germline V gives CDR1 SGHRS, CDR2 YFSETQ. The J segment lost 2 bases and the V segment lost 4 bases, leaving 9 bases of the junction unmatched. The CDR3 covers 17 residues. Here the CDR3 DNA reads TGCGCCAGCAGCCACGAGGACAGGGGGATCACCTACAATGAGCAGTTCTTC. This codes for CASSHEDRGITYNEQFF.

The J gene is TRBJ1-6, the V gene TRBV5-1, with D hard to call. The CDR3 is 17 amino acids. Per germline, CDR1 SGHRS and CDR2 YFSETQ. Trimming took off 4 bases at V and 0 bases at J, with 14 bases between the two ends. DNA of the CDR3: TGCGCCAGCAGCCCAAGAGGAGGGAGCTCCTATAATTCACCCCTCCACTTT. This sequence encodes CASSPRGGSSYNSPLHF.

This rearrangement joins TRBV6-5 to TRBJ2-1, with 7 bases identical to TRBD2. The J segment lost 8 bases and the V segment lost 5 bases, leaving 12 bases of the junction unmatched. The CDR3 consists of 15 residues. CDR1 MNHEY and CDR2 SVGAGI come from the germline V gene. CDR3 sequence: CASSNQPWGGYEQFF. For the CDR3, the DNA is TGTGCCAGCAGTAACCAACCCTGGGGGGGGTATGAGCAGTTCTTC.

The CDR3 DNA follows: TGTGCCAGCAGCCTAGAGTACGAGCAGTACTTC. It codes for CASSLEYEQYF. V is TRBV7-9 and J is TRBJ2-7; unclear D gene. V lost 5 bases to trimming and J lost 4 bases, with 6 bases between them. The V gene's germline CDR1 is SEHNR and CDR2 FQNEAQ (reference sequence). CDR3 length: 11 residues.